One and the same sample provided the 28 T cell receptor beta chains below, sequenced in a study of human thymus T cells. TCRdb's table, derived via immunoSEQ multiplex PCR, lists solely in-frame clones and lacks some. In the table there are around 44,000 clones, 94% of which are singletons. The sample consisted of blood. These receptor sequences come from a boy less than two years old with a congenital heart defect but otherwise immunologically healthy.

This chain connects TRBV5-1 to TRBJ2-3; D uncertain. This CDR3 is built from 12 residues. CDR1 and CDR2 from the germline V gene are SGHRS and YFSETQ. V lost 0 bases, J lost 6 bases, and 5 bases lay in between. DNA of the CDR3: TGCGCCAGCAGCTTGGGTTCCGATACGCAGTATTTT. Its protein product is CASSLGSDTQYF.

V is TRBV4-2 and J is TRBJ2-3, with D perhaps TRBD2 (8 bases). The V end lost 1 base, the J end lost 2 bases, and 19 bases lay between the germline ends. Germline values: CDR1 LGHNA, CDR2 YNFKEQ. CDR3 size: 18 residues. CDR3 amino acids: CASSQVGGGGTITDTQYF. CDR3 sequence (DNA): TGTGCCAGCAGCCAAGTAGGGGGCGGGGGGACGATCACAGATACGCAGTATTTT.

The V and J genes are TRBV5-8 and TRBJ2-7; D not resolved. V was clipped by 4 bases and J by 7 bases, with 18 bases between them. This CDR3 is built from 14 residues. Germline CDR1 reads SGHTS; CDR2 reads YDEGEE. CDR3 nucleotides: TGTGCCAGCAGCCCGAAACAGAGCTCCTGGGAGCAGTACTTC. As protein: CASSPKQSSWEQYF.

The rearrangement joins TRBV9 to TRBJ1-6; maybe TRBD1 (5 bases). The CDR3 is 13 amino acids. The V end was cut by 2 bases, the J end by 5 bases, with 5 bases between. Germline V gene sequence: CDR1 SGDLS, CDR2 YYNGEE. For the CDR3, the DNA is TGTGCCAGCAGCGTGGGGGATAATTCACCCCTCCACTTT. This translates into CASSVGDNSPLHF. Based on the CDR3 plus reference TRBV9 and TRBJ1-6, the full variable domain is DSGVTQTPKHLITATGQRVTLRCSPRSGDLSVYWYQQSLDQGLQFLIQYYNGEERAKGNILERFSAQQFPDLHSELNLSSLELGDSALYFCASSVGDNSPLHFGNGTRLTVT.

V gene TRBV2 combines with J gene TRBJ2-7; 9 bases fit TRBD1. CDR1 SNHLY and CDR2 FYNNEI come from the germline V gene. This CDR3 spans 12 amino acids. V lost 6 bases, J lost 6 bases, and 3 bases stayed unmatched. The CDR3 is CASRGTGREQYF. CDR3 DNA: TGTGCCAGCAGGGGGACAGGGCGCGAGCAGTACTTC.

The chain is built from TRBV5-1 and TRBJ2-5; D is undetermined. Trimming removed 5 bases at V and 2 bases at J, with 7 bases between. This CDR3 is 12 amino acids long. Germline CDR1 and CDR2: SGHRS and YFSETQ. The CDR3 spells CASRWRQETQYF. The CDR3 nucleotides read TGCGCCAGCAGATGGCGGCAAGAGACCCAGTACTTC.

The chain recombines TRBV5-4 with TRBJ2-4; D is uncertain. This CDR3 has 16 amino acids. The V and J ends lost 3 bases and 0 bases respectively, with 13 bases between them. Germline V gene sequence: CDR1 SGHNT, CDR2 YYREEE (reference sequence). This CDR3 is CASSSAGDLAKNIQYF. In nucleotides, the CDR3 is TGTGCCAGCAGCTCAGCCGGTGACCTAGCCAAAAACATTCAGTACTTC.

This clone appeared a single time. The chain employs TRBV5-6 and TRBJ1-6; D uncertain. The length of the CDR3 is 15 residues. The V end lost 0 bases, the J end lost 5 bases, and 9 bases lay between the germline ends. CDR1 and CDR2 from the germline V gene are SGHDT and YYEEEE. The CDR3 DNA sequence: TGTGCCAGCAGCTTGGACGGGCACGATAATTCACCCCTCCACTTT. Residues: CASSLDGHDNSPLHF.

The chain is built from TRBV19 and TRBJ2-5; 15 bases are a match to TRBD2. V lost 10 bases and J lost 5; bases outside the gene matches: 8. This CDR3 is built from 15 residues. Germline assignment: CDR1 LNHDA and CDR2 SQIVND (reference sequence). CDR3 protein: CATRTSGGAEETQYF. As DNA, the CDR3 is TGTGCCACACGGACTAGCGGGGGGGCCGAGGAGACCCAGTACTTC.

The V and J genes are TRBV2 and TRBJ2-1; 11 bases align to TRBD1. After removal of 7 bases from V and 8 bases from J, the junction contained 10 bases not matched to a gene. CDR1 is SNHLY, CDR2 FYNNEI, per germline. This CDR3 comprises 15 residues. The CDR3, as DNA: TGTGCCAGCAAGAGCGGGACAGGGGGGATAGATGAGCAGTTCTTC. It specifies CASKSGTGGIDEQFF. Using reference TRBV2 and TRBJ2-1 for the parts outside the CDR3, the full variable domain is EPEVTQTPSHQVTQMGQEVILRCVPISNHLYFYWYRQILGQKVEFLVSFYNNEISEKSEIFDDQFSVERPDGSNFTLKIRSTKLEDSAMYFCASKSGTGGIDEQFFGPGTRLTVL.

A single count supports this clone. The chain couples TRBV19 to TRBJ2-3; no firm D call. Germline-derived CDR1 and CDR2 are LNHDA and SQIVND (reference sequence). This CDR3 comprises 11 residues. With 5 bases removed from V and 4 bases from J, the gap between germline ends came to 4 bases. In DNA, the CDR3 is TGTGCCAGTAGTTACGCAGATACGCAGTATTTT. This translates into CASSYADTQYF.

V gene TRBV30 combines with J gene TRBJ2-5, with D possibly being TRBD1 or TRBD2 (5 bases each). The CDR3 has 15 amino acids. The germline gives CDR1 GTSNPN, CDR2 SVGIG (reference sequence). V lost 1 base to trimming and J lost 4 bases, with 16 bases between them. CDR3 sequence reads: CAWSALRRGAETQYF. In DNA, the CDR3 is TGTGCCTGGAGTGCCCTTCGTCGAGGGGCAGAGACCCAGTACTTC.

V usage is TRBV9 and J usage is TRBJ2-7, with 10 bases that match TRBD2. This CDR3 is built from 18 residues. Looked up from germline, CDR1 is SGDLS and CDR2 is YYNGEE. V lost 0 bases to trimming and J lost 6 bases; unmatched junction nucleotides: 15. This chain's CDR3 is CASSVDGSGGTLLGEQYF. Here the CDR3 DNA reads TGTGCCAGCAGCGTAGACGGTAGCGGGGGGACCCTCCTAGGCGAGCAGTACTTC.

The chain's CDR3 is CASSLDPTGIGEKLFF. In nucleotides, the CDR3 is TGTGCCAGCAGCTTAGACCCAACAGGGATCGGTGAAAAACTGTTTTTT. V gene TRBV11-2 combines with J gene TRBJ1-4, with a possible D match to TRBD1 (6 bases). Per germline, CDR1 SGHAT and CDR2 FQNNGV. V lost 0 bases, J lost 7 bases, and 15 bases lay in between. The CDR3 loop spans 16 amino acids. Combining the CDR3 with reference TRBV11-2 and TRBJ1-4 gives the whole variable domain EAGVAQSPRYKIIEKRQSVAFWCNPISGHATLYWYQQILGQGPKLLIQFQNNGVVDDSQLPKDRFSAERLKGVDSTLKIQPAKLEDSAVYLCASSLDPTGIGEKLFFGSGTQLSVL.

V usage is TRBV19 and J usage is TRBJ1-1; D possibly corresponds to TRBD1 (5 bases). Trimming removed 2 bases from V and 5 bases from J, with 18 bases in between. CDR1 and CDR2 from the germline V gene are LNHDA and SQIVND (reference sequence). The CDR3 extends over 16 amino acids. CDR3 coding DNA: TGTGCCAGTAGTATAAACAGGTTTTATATGGGGACTGAAGCTTTCTTT. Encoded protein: CASSINRFYMGTEAFF.

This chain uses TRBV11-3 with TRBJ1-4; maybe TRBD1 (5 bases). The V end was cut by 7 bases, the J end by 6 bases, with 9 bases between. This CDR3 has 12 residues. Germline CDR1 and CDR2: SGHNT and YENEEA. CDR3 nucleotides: TGTGCCAGCAAGGAAGGGGATGAAAAACTGTTTTTT. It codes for CASKEGDEKLFF.

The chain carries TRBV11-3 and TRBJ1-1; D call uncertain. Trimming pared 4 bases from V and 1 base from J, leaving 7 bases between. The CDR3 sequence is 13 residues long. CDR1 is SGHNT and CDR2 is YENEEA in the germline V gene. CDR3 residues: CASSSQENTEAFF. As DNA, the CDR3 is TGTGCCAGCAGCTCCCAGGAGAACACTGAAGCTTTCTTT.

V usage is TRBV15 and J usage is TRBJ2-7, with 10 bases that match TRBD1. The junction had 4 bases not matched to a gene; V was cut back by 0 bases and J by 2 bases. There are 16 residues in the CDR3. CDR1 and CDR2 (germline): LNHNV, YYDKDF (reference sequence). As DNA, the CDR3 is TGTGCCACCAGCAGAGATCCGGGACAGGGGCCCTACGAGCAGTACTTC. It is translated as CATSRDPGQGPYEQYF.

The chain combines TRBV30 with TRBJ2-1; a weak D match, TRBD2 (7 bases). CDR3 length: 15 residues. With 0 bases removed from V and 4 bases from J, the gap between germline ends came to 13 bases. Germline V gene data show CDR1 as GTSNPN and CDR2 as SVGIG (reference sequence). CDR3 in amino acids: CAWSVGGGPYNEQFF. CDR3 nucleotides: TGTGCCTGGAGTGTGGGCGGGGGCCCATACAATGAGCAGTTCTTC.

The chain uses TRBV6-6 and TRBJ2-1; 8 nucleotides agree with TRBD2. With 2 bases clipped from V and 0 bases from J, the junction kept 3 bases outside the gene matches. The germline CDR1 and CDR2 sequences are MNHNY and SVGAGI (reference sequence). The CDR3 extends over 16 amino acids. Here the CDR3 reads CASSYPSGSSYNEQFF. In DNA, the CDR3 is TGTGCCAGCAGTTACCCTAGCGGGTCCTCCTACAATGAGCAGTTCTTC.

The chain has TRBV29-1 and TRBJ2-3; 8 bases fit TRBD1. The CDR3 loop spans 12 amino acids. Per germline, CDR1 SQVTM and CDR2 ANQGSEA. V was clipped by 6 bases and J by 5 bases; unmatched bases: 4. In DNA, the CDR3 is TGCAGCGTGCCCGGACAGGGAGATACGCAGTATTTT. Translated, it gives CSVPGQGDTQYF.

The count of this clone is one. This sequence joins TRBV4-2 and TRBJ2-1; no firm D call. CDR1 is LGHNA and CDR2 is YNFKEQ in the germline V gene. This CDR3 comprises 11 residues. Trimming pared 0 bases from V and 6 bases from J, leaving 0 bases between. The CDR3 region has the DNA TGTGCCAGCAGCCAAGACAATGAGCAGTTCTTC. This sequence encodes CASSQDNEQFF.

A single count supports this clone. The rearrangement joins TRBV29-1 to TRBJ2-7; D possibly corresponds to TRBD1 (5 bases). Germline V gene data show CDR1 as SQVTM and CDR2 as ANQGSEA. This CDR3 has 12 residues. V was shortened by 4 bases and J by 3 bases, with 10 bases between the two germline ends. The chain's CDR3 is CSVVRQGYEQYF. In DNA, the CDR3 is TGCAGCGTTGTAAGGCAGGGCTACGAGCAGTACTTC.

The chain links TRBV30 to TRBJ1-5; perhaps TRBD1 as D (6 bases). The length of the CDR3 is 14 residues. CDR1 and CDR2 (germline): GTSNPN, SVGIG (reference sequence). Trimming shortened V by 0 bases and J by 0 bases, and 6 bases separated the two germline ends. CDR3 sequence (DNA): TGTGCCTGGAGTGTACAGGGTAGCAATCAGCCCCAGCATTTT. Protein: CAWSVQGSNQPQHF.

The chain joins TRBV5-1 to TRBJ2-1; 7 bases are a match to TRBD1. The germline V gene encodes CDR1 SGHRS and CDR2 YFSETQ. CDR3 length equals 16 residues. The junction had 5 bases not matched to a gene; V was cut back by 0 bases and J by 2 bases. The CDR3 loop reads CASSLAPGQPYNEQFF. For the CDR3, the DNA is TGCGCCAGCAGCTTGGCCCCGGGACAGCCCTACAATGAGCAGTTCTTC.

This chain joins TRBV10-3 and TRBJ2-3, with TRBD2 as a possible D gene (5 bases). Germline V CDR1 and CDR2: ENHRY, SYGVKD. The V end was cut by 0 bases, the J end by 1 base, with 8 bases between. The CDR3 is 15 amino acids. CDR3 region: CAISESDSGTDTQYF. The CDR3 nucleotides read TGTGCCATCAGTGAGTCTGATAGCGGCACAGATACGCAGTATTTT.

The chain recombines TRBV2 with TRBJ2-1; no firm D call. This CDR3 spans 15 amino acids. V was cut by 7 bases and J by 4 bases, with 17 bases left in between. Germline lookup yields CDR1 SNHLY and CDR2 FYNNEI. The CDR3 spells CASIPGRGVYNEQFF. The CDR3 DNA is TGTGCCAGCATCCCGGGTCGTGGGGTTTACAATGAGCAGTTCTTC.

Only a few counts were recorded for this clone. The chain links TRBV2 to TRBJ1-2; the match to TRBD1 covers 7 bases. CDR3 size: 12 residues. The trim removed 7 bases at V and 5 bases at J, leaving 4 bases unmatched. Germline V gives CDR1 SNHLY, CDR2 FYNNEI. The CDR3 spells CASTGQDYGYTF. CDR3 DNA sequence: TGTGCCAGCACCGGACAGGATTATGGCTACACCTTC.